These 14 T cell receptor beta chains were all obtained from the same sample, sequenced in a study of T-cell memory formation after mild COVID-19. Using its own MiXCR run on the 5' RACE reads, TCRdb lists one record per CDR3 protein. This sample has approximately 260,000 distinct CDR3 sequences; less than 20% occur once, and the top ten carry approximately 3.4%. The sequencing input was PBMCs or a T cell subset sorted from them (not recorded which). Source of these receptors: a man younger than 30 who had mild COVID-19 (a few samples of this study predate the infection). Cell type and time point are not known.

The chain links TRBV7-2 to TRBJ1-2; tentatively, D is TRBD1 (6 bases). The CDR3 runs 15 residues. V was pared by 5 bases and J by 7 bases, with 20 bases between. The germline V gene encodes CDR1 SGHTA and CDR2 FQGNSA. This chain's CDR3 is CASSPSRQVVGGYTF. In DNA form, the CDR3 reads TGTGCCAGCAGCCCGAGCCGACAGGTGGTGGGTGGCTACACCTTC.

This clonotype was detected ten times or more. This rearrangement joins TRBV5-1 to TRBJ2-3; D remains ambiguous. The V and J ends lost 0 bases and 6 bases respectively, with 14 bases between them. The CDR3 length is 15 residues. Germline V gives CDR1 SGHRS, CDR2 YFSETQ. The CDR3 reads CASSLASVLRDTQYF. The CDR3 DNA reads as TGCGCCAGCAGCTTGGCCTCCGTCCTGCGGGATACGCAGTATTTT.

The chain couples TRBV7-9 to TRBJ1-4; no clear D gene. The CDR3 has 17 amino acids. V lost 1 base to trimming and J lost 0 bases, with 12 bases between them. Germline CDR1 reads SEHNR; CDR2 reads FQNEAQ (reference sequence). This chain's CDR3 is CASSLVGGGPTNEKLFF. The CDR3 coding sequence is TGTGCCAGCAGCTTAGTCGGTGGAGGCCCAACTAATGAAAAACTGTTTTTT.

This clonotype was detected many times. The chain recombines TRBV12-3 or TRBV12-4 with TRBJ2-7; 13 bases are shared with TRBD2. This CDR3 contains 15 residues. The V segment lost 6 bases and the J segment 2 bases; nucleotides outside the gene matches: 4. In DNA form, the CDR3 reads TGTGCCAGCAGCTCTACTAGCGGGGGGGCCTACGAGCAGTACGTC. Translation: CASSSTSGGAYEQYV.

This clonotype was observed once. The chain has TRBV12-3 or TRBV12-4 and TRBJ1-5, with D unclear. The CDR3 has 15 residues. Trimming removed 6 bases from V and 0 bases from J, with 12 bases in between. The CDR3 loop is CASRGCRYSNQPQHF. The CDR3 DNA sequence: TGTGCCAGCAGGGGGTGCAGATATAGCAATCAGCCCCAGCATTTT.

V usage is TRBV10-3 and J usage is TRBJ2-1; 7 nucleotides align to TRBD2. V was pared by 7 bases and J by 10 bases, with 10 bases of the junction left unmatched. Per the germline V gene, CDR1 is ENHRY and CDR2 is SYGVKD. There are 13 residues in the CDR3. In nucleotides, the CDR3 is TGTGCCATCAAAAGAGGGACTAATCAGGAGCAGTTCTTC. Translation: CAIKRGTNQEQFF.

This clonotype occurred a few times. The CDR3 DNA reads TGTGCCAGCAGCCCGGGGGCAGGGAACACAGATACGCAGTATTTT. Translated, it gives CASSPGAGNTDTQYF. The chain joins TRBV7-3 to TRBJ2-3, with D perhaps assigned TRBD1 or TRBD2 (6 bases each). Trimming left V 5 bases short and J 2 bases short, with 14 bases between. This CDR3 is built from 15 residues. Per the germline V gene, CDR1 is SGHTA and CDR2 is FQGTGA.

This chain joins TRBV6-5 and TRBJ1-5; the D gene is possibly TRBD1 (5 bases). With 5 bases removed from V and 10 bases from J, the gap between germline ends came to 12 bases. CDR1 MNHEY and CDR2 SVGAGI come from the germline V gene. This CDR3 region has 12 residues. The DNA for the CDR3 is TGTGCCAGCAGTGCGATGCAGGGACCCCAGCATTTT. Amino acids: CASSAMQGPQHF.

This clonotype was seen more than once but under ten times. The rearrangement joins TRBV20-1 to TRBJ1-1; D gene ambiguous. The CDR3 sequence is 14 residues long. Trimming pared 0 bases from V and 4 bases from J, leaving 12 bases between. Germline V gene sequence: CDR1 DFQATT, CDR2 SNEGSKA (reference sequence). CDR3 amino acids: CSARDPGQSTEAFF. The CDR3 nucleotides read TGCAGTGCTAGAGATCCCGGCCAGAGCACTGAAGCTTTCTTT.

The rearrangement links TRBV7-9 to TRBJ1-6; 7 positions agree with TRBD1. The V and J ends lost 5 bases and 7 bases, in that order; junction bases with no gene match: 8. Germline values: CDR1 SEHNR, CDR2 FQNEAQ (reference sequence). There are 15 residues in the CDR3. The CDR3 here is CASSIQGVENSPLHF. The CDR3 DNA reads TGTGCCAGCAGCATCCAGGGGGTGGAGAATTCACCCCTCCACTTT.

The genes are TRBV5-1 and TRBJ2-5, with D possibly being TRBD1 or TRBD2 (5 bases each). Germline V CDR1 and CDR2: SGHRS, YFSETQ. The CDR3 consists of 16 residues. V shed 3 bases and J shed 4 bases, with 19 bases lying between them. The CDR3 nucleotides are TGCGCCAGCAGCTGGGACGGGGCGCCTTTGGGAGAGACCCAGTACTTC. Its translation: CASSWDGAPLGETQYF.

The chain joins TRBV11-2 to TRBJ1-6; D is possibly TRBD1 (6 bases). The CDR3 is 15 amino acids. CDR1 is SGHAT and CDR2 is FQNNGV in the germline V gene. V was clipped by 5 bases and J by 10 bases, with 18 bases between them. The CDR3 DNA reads TGTGCCAGCAGCACCCTAGGGGGGGTATGGTCACCCCTCCACTTT. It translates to CASSTLGGVWSPLHF.

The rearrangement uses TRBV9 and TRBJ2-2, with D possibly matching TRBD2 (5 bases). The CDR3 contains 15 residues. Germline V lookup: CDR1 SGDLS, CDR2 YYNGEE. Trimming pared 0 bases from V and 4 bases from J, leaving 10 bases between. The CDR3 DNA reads TGTGCCAGCAGCGTAGGGGCAGAGGGCACCGGGGAGCTGTTTTTT. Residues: CASSVGAEGTGELFF.

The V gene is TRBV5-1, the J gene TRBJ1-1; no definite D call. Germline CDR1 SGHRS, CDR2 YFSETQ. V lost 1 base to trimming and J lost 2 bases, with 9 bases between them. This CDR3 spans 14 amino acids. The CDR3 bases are TGCGCCAGCAGCTTGAACCAACACAACACTGAAGCTTTCTTT. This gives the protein CASSLNQHNTEAFF.